This T cell receptor beta chain was profiled in a study of blood T cell repertoires in COVID-19. The method was immunoSEQ multiplex PCR; TCRdb's version includes in-frame clones alone and lacks a portion of them. Among approximately 470,000 clones listed, 75% to 90% were seen once. This clone was detected a few times. The TCR was taken from a woman under 30 who had recovered from COVID-19. The material sequenced was PBMCs or T cells enriched from blood (not recorded which).

CDR3 coding DNA: TGCGCCAGCGCGCCTAGCGGGGGTGGTGAGCAGTTCTTC. Protein sequence: CASAPSGGGEQFF. V gene TRBV10-1 combines with J gene TRBJ2-1; 10 bases fit TRBD2. The length of the CDR3 is 13 residues. Germline V gene sequence: CDR1 WNHNN, CDR2 SYGVQD (reference sequence). V gave up 8 bases and J gave up 9 bases; unmatched junction bases: 7.